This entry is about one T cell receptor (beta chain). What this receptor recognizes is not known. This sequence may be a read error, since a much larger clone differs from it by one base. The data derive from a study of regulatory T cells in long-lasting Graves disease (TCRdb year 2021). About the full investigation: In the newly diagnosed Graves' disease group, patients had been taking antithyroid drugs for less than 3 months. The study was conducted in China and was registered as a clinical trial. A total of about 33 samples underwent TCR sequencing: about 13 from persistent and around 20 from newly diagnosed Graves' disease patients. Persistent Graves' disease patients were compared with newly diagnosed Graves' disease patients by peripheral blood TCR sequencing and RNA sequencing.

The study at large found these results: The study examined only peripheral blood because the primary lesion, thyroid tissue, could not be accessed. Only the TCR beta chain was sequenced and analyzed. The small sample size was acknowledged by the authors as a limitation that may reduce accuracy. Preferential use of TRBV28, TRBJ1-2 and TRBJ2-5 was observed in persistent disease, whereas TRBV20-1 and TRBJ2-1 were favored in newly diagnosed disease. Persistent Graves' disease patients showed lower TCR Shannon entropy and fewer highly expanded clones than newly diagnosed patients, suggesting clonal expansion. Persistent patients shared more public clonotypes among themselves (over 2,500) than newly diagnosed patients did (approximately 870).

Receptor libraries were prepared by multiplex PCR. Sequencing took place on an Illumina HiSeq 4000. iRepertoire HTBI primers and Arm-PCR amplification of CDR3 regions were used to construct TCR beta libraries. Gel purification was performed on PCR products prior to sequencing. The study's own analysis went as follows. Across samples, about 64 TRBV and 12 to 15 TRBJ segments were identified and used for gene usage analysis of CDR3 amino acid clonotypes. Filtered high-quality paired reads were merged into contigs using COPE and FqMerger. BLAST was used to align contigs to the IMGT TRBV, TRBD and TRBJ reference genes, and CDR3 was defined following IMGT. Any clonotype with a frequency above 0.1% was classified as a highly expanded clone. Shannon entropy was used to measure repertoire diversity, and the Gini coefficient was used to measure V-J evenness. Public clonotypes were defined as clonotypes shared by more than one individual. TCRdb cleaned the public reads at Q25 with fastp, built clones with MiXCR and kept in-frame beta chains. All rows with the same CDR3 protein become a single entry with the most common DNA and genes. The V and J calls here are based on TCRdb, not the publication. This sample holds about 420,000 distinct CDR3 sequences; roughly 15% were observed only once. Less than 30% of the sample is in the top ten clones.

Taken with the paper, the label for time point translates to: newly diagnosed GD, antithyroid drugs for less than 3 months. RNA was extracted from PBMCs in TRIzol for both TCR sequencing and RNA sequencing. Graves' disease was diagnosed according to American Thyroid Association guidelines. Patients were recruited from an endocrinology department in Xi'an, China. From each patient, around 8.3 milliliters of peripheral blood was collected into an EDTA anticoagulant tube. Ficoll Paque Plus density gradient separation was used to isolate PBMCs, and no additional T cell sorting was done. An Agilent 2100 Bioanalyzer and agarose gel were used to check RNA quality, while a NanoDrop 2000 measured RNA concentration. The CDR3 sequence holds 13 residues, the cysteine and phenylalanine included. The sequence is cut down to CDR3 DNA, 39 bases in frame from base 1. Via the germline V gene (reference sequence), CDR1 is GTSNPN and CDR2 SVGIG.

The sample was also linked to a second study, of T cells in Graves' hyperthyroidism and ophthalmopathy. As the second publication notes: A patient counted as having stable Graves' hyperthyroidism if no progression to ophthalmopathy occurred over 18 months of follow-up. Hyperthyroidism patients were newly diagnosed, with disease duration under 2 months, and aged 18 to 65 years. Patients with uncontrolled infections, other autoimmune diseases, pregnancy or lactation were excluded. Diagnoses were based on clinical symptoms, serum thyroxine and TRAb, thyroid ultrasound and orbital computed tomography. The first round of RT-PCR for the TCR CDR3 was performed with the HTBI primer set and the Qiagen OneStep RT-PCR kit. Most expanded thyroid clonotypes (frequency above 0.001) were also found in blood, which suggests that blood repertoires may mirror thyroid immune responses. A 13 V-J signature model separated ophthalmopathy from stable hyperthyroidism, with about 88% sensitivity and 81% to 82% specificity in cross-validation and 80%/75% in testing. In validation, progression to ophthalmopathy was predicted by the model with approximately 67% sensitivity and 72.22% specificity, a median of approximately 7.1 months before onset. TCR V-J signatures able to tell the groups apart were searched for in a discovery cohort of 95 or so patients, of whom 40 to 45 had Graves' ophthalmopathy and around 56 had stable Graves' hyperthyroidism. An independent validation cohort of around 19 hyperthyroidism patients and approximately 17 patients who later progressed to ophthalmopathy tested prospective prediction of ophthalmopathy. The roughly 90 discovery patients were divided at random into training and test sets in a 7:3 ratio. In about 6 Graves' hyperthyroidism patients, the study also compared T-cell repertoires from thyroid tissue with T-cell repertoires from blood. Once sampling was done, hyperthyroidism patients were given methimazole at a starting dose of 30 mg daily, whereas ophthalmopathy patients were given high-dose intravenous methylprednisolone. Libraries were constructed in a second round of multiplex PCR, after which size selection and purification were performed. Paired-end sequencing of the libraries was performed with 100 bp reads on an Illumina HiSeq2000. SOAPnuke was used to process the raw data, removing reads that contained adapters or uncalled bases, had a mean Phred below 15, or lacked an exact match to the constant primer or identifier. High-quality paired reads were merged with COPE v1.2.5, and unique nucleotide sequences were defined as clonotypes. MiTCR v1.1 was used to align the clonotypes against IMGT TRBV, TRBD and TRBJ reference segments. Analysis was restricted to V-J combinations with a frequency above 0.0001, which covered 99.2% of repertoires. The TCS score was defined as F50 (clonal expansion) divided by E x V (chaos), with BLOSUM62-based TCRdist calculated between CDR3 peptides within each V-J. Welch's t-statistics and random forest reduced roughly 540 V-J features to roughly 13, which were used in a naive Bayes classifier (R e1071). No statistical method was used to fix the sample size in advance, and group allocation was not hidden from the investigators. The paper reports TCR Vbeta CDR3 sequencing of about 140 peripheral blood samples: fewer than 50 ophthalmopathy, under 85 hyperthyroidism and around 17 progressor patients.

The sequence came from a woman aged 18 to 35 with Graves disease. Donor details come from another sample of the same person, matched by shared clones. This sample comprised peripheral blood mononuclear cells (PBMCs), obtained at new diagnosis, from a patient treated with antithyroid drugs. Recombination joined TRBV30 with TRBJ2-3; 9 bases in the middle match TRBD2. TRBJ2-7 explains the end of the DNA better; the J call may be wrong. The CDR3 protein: CAGASGITHEQYF. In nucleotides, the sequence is TGTGCCGGCGCTAGCGGGATTACGCATGAGCAGTACTTC.